Sequencing of this T cell receptor (beta chain) was carried out in a study of identifying expanded T cells in peripheral blood. Trimming stripped 4 bases from V and 3 bases from J, with 16 bases between. This CDR3 has 15 amino acids. Germline-derived CDR1 and CDR2 are SEHNR and FQNEAQ (reference sequence). Here immunoSEQ multiplex PCR was the method, and the copy in TCRdb shows in-frame clones only, minus some. This sample has 85,000 to 100,000 clones, with 88% found just once. This clone is a singleton in its sample. The clonotype comes from a person aged 18 to 70 in good health. Sequencing input: blood. This chain links TRBV7-9 with TRBJ2-7; maybe TRBD2 (6 bases). In nucleotides, the CDR3 is TGTGCCAGCAGCTCGATGACTAGAGGGGTCTACGAGCAGTACTTC. It codes for CASSSMTRGVYEQYF.